This TCR beta chain was captured by sequencing in a study of cytomegalovirus exposure and HLA in healthy donors. As to this clone: The target antigen is unknown.

General observations from the study: Reports credit the classifier with highly specific, highly sensitive diagnosis of cytomegalovirus status.

The primer mix had 60 Vbeta and 13 Jbeta primers. Only in-frame clones appear in the TCRdb table, and some are missing; sequencing was by immunoSEQ multiplex PCR. The table includes around 190,000 clones, roughly 75% detected once. This TCR derives from a man aged 25 to 45 in good health and CMV-seropositive. The sequencing input was PBMCs.

The CDR3 here is CASSPPGTIFNEQYF. The CDR3 DNA follows: TGTGCCAGCAGCCCCCCCGGGACTATATTTAACGAGCAGTACTTC. The gene calls are TRBV28 and TRBJ2-7; 7 positions agree with TRBD2. This CDR3 contains 15 residues. V lost 6 bases and J lost 5; bases outside the gene matches: 13. CDR1 and CDR2 from the germline V gene are MDHEN and SYDVKM.